A selection of T cell receptor beta chains follows, all from one sample in a study of shared clonotypes between healthy human individuals. Produced via immunoSEQ multiplex PCR; TCRdb's table is partial and in-frame only. The data hold over a million clones, with about 70% observed a single time. Input material: memory CD4+ T cells sorted from blood. All receptors come from a man aged 18 to 30 in good health. Both conserved end residues are part of each CDR3. D genes are given only for firm matches. The size entry is marked missing in some rows and otherwise reads once, few, many or a size class.

size,D,J,V,DNA,CDR3
few,NA,TRBJ1-1,TRBV5-1,TGCGCCAGCAGCTTGTTTGGGAACACTGAAGCTTTCTTT,CASSLFGNTEAFF
NA,NA,TRBJ2-1,TRBV15,TGTGCCACCAGCAGAGGAGGGCCTAGGGGTGAGCAGTTCTTC,CATSRGGPRGEQFF
few,NA,TRBJ2-1,TRBV27,TGTGCCAGCAGTTCCCGGAGTAGGGGCTCATGGAATGAGCAGTTCTTC,CASSSRSRGSWNEQFF
NA,NA,TRBJ2-3,TRBV30,TGTGCCTGGAGTGACGGACTATCTTTACTGCAGTATTTT,CAWSDGLSLLQYF
NA,NA,TRBJ1-4,TRBV4-1,TGCGCCAGCAGCCAGTCAGGTACTAATGAAAAACTGTTTTTT,CASSQSGTNEKLFF
few,NA,TRBJ2-2,TRBV7-2,TGTGCCAGCAGCTCACGGGTGGCGAACACCGGGGAGCTGTTTTTT,CASSSRVANTGELFF
NA,TRBD1,TRBJ2-3,TRBV30,TGTGCCTGGAGGGGACCGGGACAGGACTTCACAGATACGCAGTATTTT,CAWRGPGQDFTDTQYF
NA,NA,TRBJ1-5,TRBV27,TGTGCCAGCAGTTTAATGGGGGCCCTTAATCAGCCCCAGCATTTT,CASSLMGALNQPQHF
NA,TRBD1,TRBJ2-1,TRBV19,TGTGCCAGTAGTATCATGGGACAGGGGCGCAATGAGCAGTTCTTC,CASSIMGQGRNEQFF
NA,NA,TRBJ1-5,TRBV9,TGTGCCAGCAGCGCCGAGGGTGGCAATCAGCCCCAGCATTTT,CASSAEGGNQPQHF
NA,NA,TRBJ2-7,TRBV27,TGTGCCAGCAGTCTAAGGTTCAGCCACGAGCAGTACTTC,CASSLRFSHEQYF
NA,NA,TRBJ2-1,TRBV7-2,TGTGCCAGCAGCTTAGCCCCAAGGGGTGCCAATGAGCAGTTCTTC,CASSLAPRGANEQFF
NA,TRBD2,TRBJ2-5,TRBV27,TGTGCCAGCGGTCTAGCGGGAGCTAACCAAGAGACCCAGTACTTC,CASGLAGANQETQYF
NA,TRBD2,TRBJ2-1,TRBV18,TGTGCCAGCTCACCACCGGCGGGGGGGACGAATGAGCAGTTCTTC,CASSPPAGGTNEQFF
many,NA,TRBJ2-7,TRBV7-2,TGTGCCAGCAGCTTAGCCGCAGCGGGCCTTACCTACGAGCAGTACTTC,CASSLAAAGLTYEQYF
NA,NA,TRBJ2-1,TRBV19,TGTGCCAGTAGTATAGATCGGAGAGGGCTGGTAGGTTATGAGCAGTTCTTC,CASSIDRRGLVGYEQFF
NA,TRBD1,TRBJ2-3,TRBV5-1,TGCGCCAGCAGCTCGGGACAGCGTTTCTACACAGATACGCAGTATTTT,CASSSGQRFYTDTQYF
NA,NA,TRBJ2-7,TRBV2,TGTGCCAGCAGTGAGGACAGATCATCCTACGAGCAGTACTTC,CASSEDRSSYEQYF
NA,NA,TRBJ2-3,TRBV7-2,TGTGCCAGCAGCCGAGGGACAGATACGCAGTATTTT,CASSRGTDTQYF
NA,NA,TRBJ2-6,TRBV9,TGTGCCAGCAGCGTCTCTTTTACGAGCTCTGGGGCCAACGTCCTGACTTTC,CASSVSFTSSGANVLTF
NA,NA,TRBJ1-1,TRBV11-2,TGTGCCAGCAGCTTCGGGGAACTTGTGGACACTGAAGCTTTCTTT,CASSFGELVDTEAFF
NA,TRBD2,TRBJ2-1,TRBV5-1,TGCGCCAGCAGCTCTAGCGGGGGCTCCTACAATGAGCAGTTCTTC,CASSSSGGSYNEQFF
NA,NA,TRBJ2-1,TRBV18,TGTGCCAGTAGACTAGACGAAGGCAATGAGCAGTTCTTC,CASRLDEGNEQFF
NA,TRBD2,TRBJ2-7,TRBV30,TGTGCCTGGCAACGTACTAGCGGGGAACAGTACTTC,CAWQRTSGEQYF
once,NA,TRBJ2-7,TRBV2,TGTGCCAGCAGTTACAATTACGAGCAGTACTTC,CASSYNYEQYF
NA,NA,TRBJ2-4,TRBV30,TGTGCCTGGAGTTGGACAGCTGCTAATAAAAACATTCAGTACTTC,CAWSWTAANKNIQYF
NA,NA,TRBJ1-6,TRBV18,TGTGCCAGCTCACCTATTGTGGAGGCACCCCTCCACTTT,CASSPIVEAPLHF
NA,NA,TRBJ1-3,TRBV5-4,TGTGCCAGCAGCTTGGACGGAAGCTCTGGAAACACCATATATTTT,CASSLDGSSGNTIYF
few,TRBD2,TRBJ2-7,TRBV6-5,TGTGCCAGCGGGTTCCGACTAGCGGGAGTTTACGAGCAGTACTTC,CASGFRLAGVYEQYF
NA,NA,TRBJ1-1,TRBV9,TGTGCCAGCAGCGTAGAACCGGTGAACACTGAAGCTTTCTTT,CASSVEPVNTEAFF
NA,NA,TRBJ1-1,TRBV5-8,TGTGCCAGCAGCTGGACAGTTGAAGCTTTCTTT,CASSWTVEAFF
NA,NA,TRBJ2-3,TRBV7-3,TGTGCCAGCAGCTTTATGAGCACAGATACGCAGTATTTT,CASSFMSTDTQYF
NA,NA,TRBJ1-5,TRBV11-2,TGTGCCAGCAGCTTAGGTGGGGAGAGCCATCAGCCCCAGCATTTT,CASSLGGESHQPQHF
NA,TRBD1,TRBJ2-2,TRBV10-3,TGTGCCATCAGTGAGGGACAGGGCAGGTGGACCGGGGAGCTGTTTTTT,CAISEGQGRWTGELFF
NA,NA,TRBJ2-7,TRBV6-5,TGTGCCAGCAGTTACGCCAGGGCCACCTACGAGCAGTACTTC,CASSYARATYEQYF
NA,TRBD1,TRBJ1-2,TRBV10-3,TGTGCCATCAGTCCGACAGTCAGGGGGGGCTACACCTTC,CAISPTVRGGYTF
NA,TRBD1,TRBJ1-1,TRBV5-1,TGCGCCAGCAGCTTGACCGGACAGGAGAACACTGAAGCTTTCTTT,CASSLTGQENTEAFF
NA,TRBD1,TRBJ1-2,TRBV5-1,TGCGCCAGCAGCCAGACAGGGGACTATGGCTACACCTTC,CASSQTGDYGYTF
few,TRBD1,TRBJ1-1,TRBV27,TGTGCCAGCAGTCTCACCGGACAGGGAACTGAAGCTTTCTTT,CASSLTGQGTEAFF
NA,NA,TRBJ1-1,TRBV28,TGTGCCAGCAGTAGGGGGAACCGTCCGATCAGCACTGAAGCTTTCTTT,CASSRGNRPISTEAFF
NA,NA,TRBJ2-2,TRBV15,TGTGCCACCAGCAGAGCCTATCTAGACACCGGGGAGCTGTTTTTT,CATSRAYLDTGELFF
NA,NA,TRBJ1-5,TRBV19,TGTGCCAGTACCAGTTGGTCCACAGGGAGCGTTAGCAATCAGCCCCAGCATTTT,CASTSWSTGSVSNQPQHF
NA,TRBD2,TRBJ2-7,TRBV30,TGTGCCTGTACTAGCGGGACCTACGAGCAGTACTTC,CACTSGTYEQYF
NA,NA,TRBJ1-5,TRBV5-3,TGTGCCAGAAGCAATCCCGGGGAGAGCAAACCCCAGCATTTT,CARSNPGESKPQHF
few,TRBD1,TRBJ1-1,TRBV6-6,TGTGCCAGCAGTTACCACAGGGGCACTGAAGCTTTCTTT,CASSYHRGTEAFF
once,NA,TRBJ1-5,TRBV7-9,TGTGCCAGCAGCTTAGGAGGGGAAAGTCAGCCCCAGCATTTT,CASSLGGESQPQHF